These 5 T cell receptor beta chains were all obtained from the same sample, sequenced in a study of cytomegalovirus exposure and HLA in healthy donors. PCR primers comprised 60 Vbeta and 13 Jbeta primers. Some clones are missing from TCRdb's copy, which holds only in-frame ones; the method was immunoSEQ multiplex PCR. This table has roughly 150,000 clones, approximately 80% appearing once. Specimen: PBMCs. The receptor set was obtained from a man aged 18 to 30 in good health and CMV-seropositive.

This clone was counted a few times. DNA of the CDR3: TGTGCCAGCAGCTTATTAGGGGCCACTGAAGCTTTCTTT. Translation: CASSLLGATEAFF. V usage is TRBV7-8 and J usage is TRBJ1-1, with D possibly matching TRBD1 (5 bases). The CDR3 is 13 amino acids. The germline V gene has CDR1 SGHVS and CDR2 FQNEAQ. V lost 2 bases and J lost 4, with 8 bases in between.

This sequence joins TRBV7-8 and TRBJ2-2; 9 nucleotides agree with TRBD1. The CDR3 length is 15 residues. The germline CDR1 and CDR2 sequences are SGHVS and FQNEAQ. V shed 3 bases and J 6 bases; nucleotides not matched to a gene: 5. This chain's CDR3 is CASSFATGGAGELFF. As DNA, the CDR3 is TGTGCCAGCAGCTTTGCGACAGGGGGTGCCGGGGAGCTGTTTTTT.

Notes on this clone: The junction departs from germline at one end; a sequencing error may be responsible. The chain is built from TRBV7-7 and TRBJ2-5, with 9 bases lining up with TRBD1. Looked up from germline, CDR1 is SSHAT and CDR2 is FNYEAQ (reference sequence). The CDR3 spans 20 residues. CDR3 loop: CASSLRPGTGQIYQQETQYF. CDR3 coding DNA: TGTGCTAGCAGCTTACGTCCCGGGACAGGGCAAATTTACCAACAAGAGACCCAGTACTTC. The full variable domain, in which reference TRBV7-7 and TRBJ2-5 provide the parts outside the CDR3, is GAGVSQSPRYKVTKRGQDVTLRCDPISSHATLYWYQQALGQGPEFLTYFNYEAQPDKSGLPSDRFSAERPEGSISTLTIQRTEQRDSAMYRCASSLRPGTGQIYQQETQYFGPGTRLLVL.

This chain connects TRBV7-9 to TRBJ1-1; D is uncertain. Germline V gene sequence: CDR1 SEHNR, CDR2 FQNEAQ (reference sequence). The V gene lost 6 bases and the J gene lost 1 base, with 18 bases spanning the gap. The CDR3 covers 16 residues. CDR3 sequence (DNA): TGTGCCAGCAGACCTAAAGGCGGGAACCCGAACACTGAAGCTTTCTTT. Its protein product is CASRPKGGNPNTEAFF.

In its sample, this clone was seen a few times. The junction shows a germline mismatch at one end, possibly a read error. The identical CDR3 is also encoded by other nucleotide sequences in the sample. The chain carries TRBV5-4 and TRBJ1-3; weak D call: TRBD1 (5 bases). CDR3 length equals 16 residues. CDR1 and CDR2 from the germline V gene are SGHNT and YYREEE (reference sequence). CDR3 bases: TGCGCCAGCGGCGAGCGACAGACAAGCTCTGGAAACACCATATATTTT. Translation gives CASGERQTSSGNTIYF. The complete variable domain, with remaining parts taken from reference TRBV5-4 and TRBJ1-3, reads ETGVTQSPTHLIKTRGQQVTLRCSSQSGHNTVSWYQQALGQGPQFIFQYYREEENGRGNFPPRFSGLQFPNYSSELNVNALELDDSALYLCASGERQTSSGNTIYFGEGSWLTVV.